This T cell receptor (beta chain) was retrieved from a study of T cells in Graves' hyperthyroidism and ophthalmopathy. Template material for amplifying TCR beta CDR3 regions consisted of RNA transcripts. The TCR CDR3 first-round RT-PCR relied on the HTBI primer set. TCRdb called the multiplex PCR reads again in MiXCR, with one record for every CDR3 protein. The data show 500,000 to 650,000 distinct CDR3 sequences, about 45% seen once. This clonotype was seen ten or more times. Its target is unknown. Study conclusions and caveats: Most expanded thyroid clonotypes above 0.001 also appeared in blood. For ophthalmopathy, model prediction preceded onset by a median roughly 5.9 months.

Uncontrolled infection, other autoimmune disease, pregnancy or lactation barred patients from enrollment. Thyroid ultrasound, orbital computed tomography, clinical symptoms, and serum thyroxine and TRAb underpinned diagnoses. The sequencing sample was made of peripheral blood or thyroid tissue (not recorded which). The clonotype was recovered from an adult woman with Graves' disease, either hyperthyroidism or ophthalmopathy (not recorded which).

CDR3 sequence: CAISESIQKETQYF. In DNA, the CDR3 is TGTGCCATCAGTGAGTCGATTCAGAAAGAGACCCAGTACTTC. This chain joins TRBV10-3 and TRBJ2-5; D is ambiguous. Trimming stripped 0 bases from V and 3 bases from J, with 8 bases between. CDR1 and CDR2 (germline): ENHRY, SYGVKD. The CDR3 consists of 14 residues.